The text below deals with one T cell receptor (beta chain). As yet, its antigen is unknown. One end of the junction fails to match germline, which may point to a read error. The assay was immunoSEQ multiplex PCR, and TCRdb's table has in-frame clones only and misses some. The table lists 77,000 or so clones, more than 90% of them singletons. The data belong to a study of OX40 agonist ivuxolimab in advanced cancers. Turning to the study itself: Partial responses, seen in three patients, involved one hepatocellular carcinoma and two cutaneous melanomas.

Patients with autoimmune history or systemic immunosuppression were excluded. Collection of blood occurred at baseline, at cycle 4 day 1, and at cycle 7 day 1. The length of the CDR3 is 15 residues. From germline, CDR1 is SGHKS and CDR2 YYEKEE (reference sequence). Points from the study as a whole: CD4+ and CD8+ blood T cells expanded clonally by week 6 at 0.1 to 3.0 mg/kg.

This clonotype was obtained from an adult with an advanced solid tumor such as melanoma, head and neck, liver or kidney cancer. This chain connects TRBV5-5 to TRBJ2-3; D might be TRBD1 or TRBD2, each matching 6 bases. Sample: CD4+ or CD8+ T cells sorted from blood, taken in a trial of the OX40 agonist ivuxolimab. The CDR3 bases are TGTGCCAGCACCTTGGGTAGGGGGGCCCCAGATACGCAGTATTTT. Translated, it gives CASTLGRGAPDTQYF.